Shown below are 22 T cell receptor beta chains from a single sample sequenced in a study of T cells after yellow fever vaccination. TCRdb recomputed calls from the 5' RACE reads with MiXCR, one row per CDR3 protein. This sample has around 360,000 distinct CDR3 sequences; 9.5% to 13% occur once, and the top ten carry roughly 18%. Sequencing used PBMCs, obtained on the day of the first yellow fever vaccination. These receptors were collected from a man aged 18 to 30 who received the YFV17D yellow fever vaccine.

The J gene is TRBJ2-7, the V gene TRBV20-1; 10 nucleotides line up with TRBD2. This CDR3 comprises 15 residues. Germline V CDR1 and CDR2: DFQATT, SNEGSKA (reference sequence). Trimming removed 2 bases from V and 0 bases from J; junction bases left unmatched: 4. The CDR3 is CSARSLAGPSYEQYF. The CDR3 nucleotides read TGCAGTGCTAGATCACTAGCGGGGCCCTCCTACGAGCAGTACTTC.

This chain joins TRBV9 and TRBJ2-6; 7 bases line up with TRBD2. The CDR3 spans 18 residues. Unmatched junction bases numbered 7, after V lost 0 bases and J lost 1 base. Germline-derived CDR1 and CDR2 are SGDLS and YYNGEE. This CDR3 reads CASSVVLSGASGANVLTF. CDR3 in DNA: TGTGCCAGCAGCGTAGTACTCAGCGGGGCTTCTGGGGCCAACGTCCTGACTTTC.

This clonotype showed up many times. Mismatch with germline at one junction end may stem from a read error. This chain connects TRBV4-2 to TRBJ1-5, with TRBD1 as a possible D gene (5 bases). The CDR3 runs to 14 residues. The germline gives CDR1 LGHNA, CDR2 YNFKEQ. CDR3 residues: CASSQGDSNQPQHF. Here the CDR3 DNA reads TGCGCCAGCAGCCAAGGGGATAGCAATCAGCCCCAGCATTTT.

This clonotype was seen many times. The genes are TRBV6-1 and TRBJ1-4; D remains ambiguous. This CDR3 contains 15 residues. CDR1 and CDR2 (germline): MNHNS, SASEGT. V lost 6 bases and J 0 bases, leaving 11 bases between the germline ends. The CDR3 sequence: CASSPLGATNEKLFF. As DNA, the CDR3 is TGTGCCAGCAGCCCCCTCGGGGCAACTAATGAAAAACTGTTTTTT.

The V and J genes are TRBV4-2 and TRBJ2-1, with 7 bases aligning to TRBD1. In germline, CDR1 is LGHNA, CDR2 YNFKEQ. The V and J ends lost 4 bases and 4 bases, in that order; junction bases with no gene match: 13. There are 17 residues in the CDR3. CDR3 in DNA: TGTGCCAGCAGCCCACGACCCGGACAGGTGATGTACAATGAGCAGTTCTTC. Translating gives CASSPRPGQVMYNEQFF.

This clonotype has ten or more counts. The chain uses TRBV4-1 and TRBJ1-5; D might be TRBD1 (5 bases). The CDR3 is 14 amino acids. V dropped 0 bases and J dropped 2 bases, with 5 bases sitting between them. Germline V gene data show CDR1 as MGHRA and CDR2 as YSYEKL. This CDR3 reads CASSQDRGNQPQHF. CDR3 nucleotides: TGCGCCAGCAGCCAAGACAGGGGCAATCAGCCCCAGCATTTT.

This clonotype was picked up a small number of times. The chain joins TRBV4-3 to TRBJ1-3; D is unclear. Germline lookup yields CDR1 LGHNA and CDR2 YSLEER. Trimming took 1 base from V and 2 from J, leaving 6 bases between them. CDR3 length: 14 residues. CDR3 sequence reads: CASSQGTPGNTIYF. The CDR3 DNA sequence: TGCGCCAGCAGCCAAGGGACGCCTGGAAACACCATATATTTT.

The chain uses TRBV5-6 and TRBJ2-5, with D possibly TRBD1 on 6 matching bases. With 4 bases removed from V and 7 bases from J, the gap between germline ends came to 20 bases. The CDR3 runs 15 residues. The germline V gene encodes CDR1 SGHDT and CDR2 YYEEEE. CDR3 in DNA: TGTGCCAGCAGCCCTGAGTCCCGGGACATTGGGACCCAGTACTTC. Translation gives CASSPESRDIGTQYF.

The genes are TRBV28 and TRBJ2-7; D gene unclear. Germline loops: CDR1 MDHEN, CDR2 SYDVKM. V was cut by 10 bases and J by 4 bases, with 11 bases left in between. The CDR3 is made up of 11 amino acids. The CDR3 loop is CATQAQYEQYV. The DNA of the CDR3 is TGTGCCACCCAGGCCCAGTACGAGCAGTACGTC.

In its sample, this clonotype was seen a few times. The chain recombines TRBV7-3 with TRBJ1-6; perhaps TRBD1 as D (6 bases). Looked up from germline, CDR1 is SGHTA and CDR2 is FQGTGA. The CDR3 is made up of 15 amino acids. Trimming pared 5 bases from V and 6 bases from J, leaving 14 bases between. For the CDR3, the DNA is TGTGCCAGCAGCGTTCCAGGGGTCGGTAATTCACCCCTCCACTTT. It yields the protein CASSVPGVGNSPLHF.

Points on this clonotype: Mismatch with germline at one junction end may stem from a read error. The chain has TRBV4-1 and TRBJ2-2; the D gene could be TRBD1 or TRBD2 (6 bases each). Germline lookup yields CDR1 MGHRA and CDR2 YSYEKL. CDR3 length: 17 amino acids. CDR3 bases: TGCGCCAGCATCCAACATCCGGGGGCCTTGGTCACCGGGGAGCTGTTTTTT. Its translation is CASIQHPGALVTGELFF.

This clonotype was observed a handful of times. The chain combines TRBV18 with TRBJ1-3; 8 bases are a match to TRBD1. From germline, CDR1 is KGHSH and CDR2 LQKENI. Losses at the gene ends were 6 bases for V and 8 bases for J; bases not matched to a gene: 9. The CDR3 is made up of 14 amino acids. CDR3: CASSKDRGADTIYF. Written as DNA, the CDR3 is TGTGCCAGCTCCAAAGACAGGGGCGCGGACACCATATATTTT.

The rearrangement joins TRBV9 to TRBJ2-7; D possibly matches TRBD1 or TRBD2 (5 bases each). This CDR3 region has 14 residues. The germline gives CDR1 SGDLS, CDR2 YYNGEE. Trimming took off 3 bases at V and 2 bases at J, with 12 bases between the two ends. The CDR3 here is CASSGGPFPYEQYF. The CDR3 region has the DNA TGTGCCAGCAGCGGGGGACCGTTCCCCTACGAGCAGTACTTC.

This clonotype was seen a handful of times. The chain couples TRBV20-1 to TRBJ2-5; possible D gene TRBD1, 8 bases. CDR3 length: 16 residues. Per germline, CDR1 DFQATT and CDR2 SNEGSKA (reference sequence). V gave up 6 bases and J gave up 1 base, with 21 bases separating them. CDR3 loop: CSAQGGAGAPQETQYF. The CDR3 DNA follows: TGCAGTGCACAGGGGGGGGCGGGGGCTCCCCAAGAGACCCAGTACTTC.

The V and J genes are TRBV9 and TRBJ2-1; D perhaps matches TRBD1 (5 bases). The CDR3 has 11 amino acids. Germline V gene lookup returns CDR1 SGDLS and CDR2 YYNGEE. V lost 3 bases to trimming and J lost 10 bases, with 8 bases between them. CDR3 in DNA: TGTGCCAGCAGCGCCCGACAGGAGCAGTTCTTC. Protein: CASSARQEQFF.

The chain recombines TRBV2 with TRBJ2-3; D is unresolved. Per germline, CDR1 SNHLY and CDR2 FYNNEI. Trimming took off 0 bases at V and 2 bases at J, with 6 bases between the two ends. The CDR3 sequence is 14 residues long. The CDR3 DNA sequence: TGTGCCAGCAGTGAAGCGCTCCCCACAGATACGCAGTATTTT. Amino acid sequence: CASSEALPTDTQYF.

The gene calls are TRBV6-1 and TRBJ2-2; D is undetermined. The V end was cut by 6 bases, the J end by 3 bases, with 8 bases between. The germline gives CDR1 MNHNS, CDR2 SASEGT. The CDR3 contains 13 residues. CDR3 sequence reads: CASSGRYTGELFF. The CDR3 nucleotides read TGTGCCAGCAGCGGCAGATACACCGGGGAGCTGTTTTTT.

This clonotype was picked up many times. The chain joins TRBV9 to TRBJ2-5; no firm D call. The CDR3 runs 13 residues. The germline V gene has CDR1 SGDLS and CDR2 YYNGEE. The V gene lost 0 bases and the J gene lost 5 bases, with 8 bases spanning the gap. The CDR3 reads CASSVAPGETQYF. Written as DNA, the CDR3 is TGTGCCAGCAGCGTAGCCCCGGGTGAGACCCAGTACTTC.

The chain combines TRBV27 with TRBJ1-2; D is unclear. CDR3 length: 13 residues. With 6 bases removed from V and 13 bases from J, the gap between germline ends came to 21 bases. The germline CDR1 and CDR2 sequences are MNHEY and SMNVEV (reference sequence). The CDR3 reads CASRQAEDSVPTF. CDR3 in DNA: TGTGCCAGCAGGCAGGCAGAGGACTCAGTTCCCACCTTC.

The chain combines TRBV7-2 with TRBJ2-5, with TRBD1 as a possible D gene (5 bases). The V gene's germline CDR1 is SGHTA and CDR2 FQGNSA. The length of the CDR3 is 14 residues. V lost 5 bases and J lost 3, with 13 bases in between. This CDR3 is CASSPISREETQYF. The CDR3 DNA reads TGTGCCAGCAGCCCCATATCCAGGGAAGAGACCCAGTACTTC. The variable domain in full, with the rest retrieved from reference TRBV7-2 and TRBJ2-5, is GAGVSQSPSNKVTEKGKDVELRCDPISGHTALYWYRQSLGQGLEFLIYFQGNSAPDKSGLPSDRFSAERTGGSVSTLTIQRTQQEDSAVYLCASSPISREETQYFGPGTRLLVL.

This clonotype has a count of ten or more. The chain has TRBV7-2 and TRBJ2-1; D unclear. V dropped 5 bases and J dropped 7 bases, with 21 bases sitting between them. Germline values: CDR1 SGHTA, CDR2 FQGNSA. CDR3 length equals 16 residues. This chain's CDR3 is CASSTVGDPTMNEQFF. Here the CDR3 DNA reads TGTGCCAGCAGCACGGTTGGGGATCCGACCATGAATGAGCAGTTCTTC.

This clonotype was found a few times. V and J are TRBV28 and TRBJ2-1, with TRBD1 matching 8 bases. CDR3 length: 16 amino acids. Germline V lookup: CDR1 MDHEN, CDR2 SYDVKM. The V gene end was trimmed by 3 bases and the J gene end by 0 bases; junction bases not matched to a gene: 4. The CDR3 here is CASSFPGTGSYNEQFF. The DNA of the CDR3 is TGTGCCAGCAGTTTCCCTGGGACAGGCTCCTACAATGAGCAGTTCTTC.